Each of the 9 T cell receptor beta chains below was sequenced from the same sample in a study of CD8+CD57+ T cells in acquired aplastic anemia. Both TCR beta VDJ combination and CDR3 sequence profiling were carried out. Genomic DNA was the template for this profiling. TCRdb called the reads again in MiXCR, with one record for every CDR3 protein. This sample has about 71,000 distinct CDR3 sequences, with 54% found just once. The sequenced sample consisted of sorted CD4+, CD8+, or CD8+CD57+ T cells (not recorded which) from PBMCs. Receptor source: a human donor in good health, serving as a control.

This chain links TRBV7-3 with TRBJ1-1, with D possibly being TRBD1 (6 bases). Germline V CDR1 and CDR2: SGHTA, FQGTGA. The V and J ends lost 5 bases and 3 bases respectively, with 13 bases between them. This CDR3 is 14 amino acids long. The DNA for the CDR3 is TGTGCCAGCAGCGCAACAGGGTTTGACACTGAAGCTTTCTTT. Translation gives CASSATGFDTEAFF.

Comment on this clonotype: An end of the junction differs from the germline gene, which may be a read error. This chain uses TRBV2 with TRBJ2-1; TRBD2 matches at 8 bases. The CDR3 is made up of 15 amino acids. Germline V gives CDR1 SNHLY, CDR2 FYNNEI. CDR3 region: CASSDRLARGNKQFF. The CDR3 DNA reads TGTGCCAGCAGTGATAGACTAGCGAGAGGCAATAAGCAGTTCTTC.

This sequence joins TRBV7-2 and TRBJ1-6; 9 bases are a match to TRBD1. V gave up 4 bases and J gave up 7 bases; unmatched junction bases: 5. The CDR3 has 15 amino acids. Germline values: CDR1 SGHTA, CDR2 FQGNSA. The CDR3 region has the DNA TGTGCCAGCAGCTCATACAGGGGGCAAAATTCACCCCTCCACTTT. Its protein is CASSSYRGQNSPLHF. Variable domain in full (rest from reference TRBV7-2 and TRBJ1-6): GAGVSQSPSNKVTEKGKDVELRCDPISGHTALYWYRQSLGQGLEFLIYFQGNSAPDKSGLPSDRFSAERTGGSVSTLTIQRTQQEDSAVYLCASSSYRGQNSPLHFGNGTRLTVT.

The gene calls are TRBV7-2 and TRBJ1-5; D is perhaps TRBD1 (5 bases). From germline, CDR1 is SGHTA and CDR2 FQGNSA. The length of the CDR3 is 13 residues. Trimming removed 5 bases from V and 7 bases from J, with 12 bases in between. CDR3 loop: CASSPGDGQPQHF. As DNA, the CDR3 is TGTGCCAGCAGCCCGGGGGACGGGCAGCCCCAGCATTTT.

This rearrangement joins TRBV29-1 to TRBJ2-1; TRBD1 matches 9 bases. After removal of 4 bases from V and 3 bases from J, the junction contained 1 base not matched to a gene. Germline assignment: CDR1 SQVTM and CDR2 ANQGSEA. The length of the CDR3 is 13 residues. CDR3 in DNA: TGCAGCGTTGGGACAGGGGTCTACAATGAGCAGTTCTTC. This gives the protein CSVGTGVYNEQFF.

This clonotype has ten or more counts. The chain employs TRBV5-5 and TRBJ1-1; D is perhaps TRBD1 (6 bases). Trimming pared 5 bases from V and 1 base from J, leaving 12 bases between. This CDR3 has 14 residues. In germline, CDR1 is SGHKS, CDR2 YYEKEE (reference sequence). The CDR3 reads CASSFRGPNTEAFF. The CDR3 DNA is TGTGCCAGCAGTTTCAGGGGCCCGAACACTGAAGCTTTCTTT.

This chain uses TRBV29-1 with TRBJ1-1; D ambiguous. The CDR3 has 11 residues. The V and J ends lost 3 bases and 11 bases respectively, with 13 bases between them. The germline CDR1 and CDR2 sequences are SQVTM and ANQGSEA. The CDR3 loop reads CSVEHGVGAFF. In DNA form, the CDR3 reads TGCAGCGTTGAGCACGGTGTGGGGGCTTTCTTT.

This clonotype was picked up many times. The genes are TRBV12-3 or TRBV12-4 and TRBJ2-7; perhaps TRBD2 as D (7 bases). Trimming removed 6 bases from V and 7 bases from J, with 16 bases in between. The CDR3 has 13 amino acids. The chain's CDR3 is CASSLGGQSEQYF. Here the CDR3 DNA reads TGTGCCAGCAGCCTCGGGGGGCAGTCAGAGCAGTACTTC.

This clonotype was detected ten times or more. The genes are TRBV20-1 and TRBJ1-4; no firm D call. The CDR3 contains 13 residues. In germline, CDR1 is DFQATT, CDR2 SNEGSKA (reference sequence). The CDR3 sequence is CSTVEDHGEKLFF. Written as DNA, the CDR3 is TGCAGCACGGTAGAGGACCACGGAGAAAAACTGTTTTTT.